A selection of T cell receptor beta chains follows, all from one sample in a study of cytomegalovirus exposure and HLA in healthy donors. Profiled with immunoSEQ multiplex PCR; TCRdb holds only in-frame clones, not every one. The sample data list tens of thousands of clones. The material sequenced was PBMCs. These TCRs come from a young man in good health and CMV-seropositive. Each CDR3 is given with its conserved first and last residue. A D gene is named only where the DNA matches it firmly.

j_call,d_call,v_call,cdr3_aa
TRBJ2-5,TRBD2,TRBV28,CASSTTSGTSGPQETQYF
TRBJ2-1,-,TRBV9,CASSVSGGYNNEQFF
TRBJ2-2,-,TRBV5-1,CASSSLGGGELFF
TRBJ1-6,TRBD1,TRBV30,CAWSGKAGGNSPLHF
TRBJ1-4,TRBD1,TRBV2,CASRGTGGLSSKEKLFF
TRBJ2-4,TRBD1,TRBV27,CASSFSGWGRQGTSAKNIQYF
TRBJ1-1,TRBD1,TRBV6-1,CASSEAGQGGTEAFF
TRBJ2-5,TRBD2,TRBV10-2,CASSDPIGLAGGSETQYF
TRBJ1-3,-,TRBV11-2,CASSLLQGSGNTIYF
TRBJ2-7,-,TRBV5-4,CASSWGAGNEQYF
TRBJ1-1,TRBD1,TRBV28,CASSLGGGITEAFF
TRBJ2-5,-,TRBV29-1,CSAGETQYF
TRBJ2-1,TRBD2,TRBV9,CASSVARTSSGLAGGNYNEQFF
TRBJ2-1,-,TRBV5-6,CASSKTSGEQFF
TRBJ2-1,TRBD2,TRBV27,CASNPGTSFYNEQFF
TRBJ2-7,-,TRBV7-8,CASTPTRRSYEQYF
TRBJ2-2,-,TRBV7-9,CASRPGTVNTGELFF
TRBJ2-5,-,TRBV5-1,CASSVEETQYF
TRBJ2-1,-,TRBV27,CASSLGPRTGEQFF
TRBJ2-2,TRBD2,TRBV9,CASSVAASGRPNTGELFF
TRBJ2-2,-,TRBV9,CASSVVGGTNTGELFF
TRBJ1-5,-,TRBV21-1,CASSKGQRVISNQPQHF
TRBJ1-1,-,TRBV18,CASSPGTEAFF
TRBJ1-2,TRBD1,TRBV30,CAWSPGAGTGYGYTF
TRBJ1-1,TRBD1,TRBV18,CASSPEGAIPEAFF
TRBJ1-2,TRBD1,TRBV18,CASSPQDRGNYGYTF
TRBJ2-5,TRBD1,TRBV6-5,CASSYSTGVGETQYF
TRBJ2-6,-,TRBV6-4,CASSDSRGANVLTF
TRBJ2-7,TRBD1,TRBV9,CASSVGDRGSYEQYF
TRBJ1-1,-,TRBV19,CAGARNKNTEAFF
TRBJ2-1,-,TRBV12-5,CASGFLRGTGFEANEQFF